This T cell receptor beta chain stems from a study of identical twins (dated by TCRdb to between 2015 and 2016). Looking at the study overall: To test whether fetal clonotypes persist, this study deep-sequenced TCR alpha and beta repertoires from monozygotic twins, from unrelated adults of various ages, and from cord blood. To rule out contamination, the twin experiments were replicated at different times with different library preparation protocols.

Paper-wide results and their limitations: In monozygotic twins, out-of-frame TCR alpha sharing was systematically underestimated by recombination models, although the models agreed with sharing between unrelated individuals. Zero-insertion analyses could be partly confounded by invariant T cells such as MAIT and iNKT, although diverse VJ usage argued against such confounding for most clonotypes. Conclusions relied on cross-sectional statistical analysis, since the same donors could not be followed over many years. Out-of-frame TCR alpha sequences shared between twins showed an excess of low generation-probability sequences compared with coincidental sharing between unrelated individuals. The excess sharing between twins in beta out-of-frame sequences was weaker because fewer shared sequences reduced the signal-to-noise ratio. Abundant cord blood beta clonotypes had fewer insertions, young adult naive repertoires showed a similar but weaker trend, and memory repertoires showed no such trend.

The library was prepared using 5' RACE. Sequencing relied on an Illumina HiSeq 2000. Template switching introduced a universal primer binding site; the final cDNA contained a unique molecular identifier, enabling accurate counting of TCR cDNA molecules. First-strand cDNA for TCR alpha and beta chains was synthesized from specific primers in the conserved constant-segment region. To control for contamination, every cDNA library was double barcoded, receiving both a SMART-Mk sample barcode and Illumina barcodes. TruSeq adapter sequences along with Illumina sample barcodes were introduced in two successive PCR steps. The TCR alpha and beta cDNA libraries were sequenced on the Illumina HiSeq platform using custom primers. In the paper's pipeline: Unique molecular identifiers were extracted from raw reads with MiGEC, and CDR3 positions were determined with MiXCR. For each individual, recombination models were inferred using an EM algorithm with the repgenHMM and IGoR tools. Shared clonotypes were analyzed with the tcR package in R, and sharing was normalized by the product of cloneset sizes. To study raw recombination without the effects of thymic and clonal selection, out-of-frame nonproductive sequences were analyzed. Using fastp at Q25 and MiXCR, TCRdb reprocessed the public reads and kept productive beta chains. Every entry covers one CDR3 protein and lists the most common genes and DNA from its rows. Clone size and V and J calls follow TCRdb, not the original study. This sample comprises about 520,000 distinct CDR3 sequences, roughly a fifth of them detected only once. The ten largest clones add up to 0.75% to 0.95% of the sample.

All donors were healthy Caucasians. The twin cohort consisted of three pairs of female monozygotic twins, all aged about 18 to 29 years. CD4+ and CD8+ T cell populations were isolated with positive isolation kits from Invitrogen. The trim is 0 bases for V and 2 bases for J, with a gap of 13 bases between the germline ends. From its cysteine to its phenylalanine, the CDR3 spans 16 amino acids. The CDR3 DNA has 48 bases and is translated from base 1. CDR1 and CDR2 were assigned from the germline V gene as MNHEY and SVGAGI. Worth noting for this clonotype: The antigen this receptor binds is unknown. Base qualities are missing; no much larger clone stands one base away.

These same records also appear under a second study, on T cells expressing NK-cell markers. The second study's paper adds: Roughly 8 donors provided sorted CD3+CD56+NKG2C+, CD3+CD56+NKG2C- and CD3+CD56-NKG2C+ T-cell subsets, whose TCR beta-chain repertoires were profiled. Among the eight sequenced donors, only one was HCMV-seronegative, while the other seven were HCMV-seropositive. In several experiments an anti-gammadeltaTCR antibody was added to restrict sorting to alphabetaTCR-expressing T cells. For 6 or 7 donors, the dominant CD3+CD56+NKG2C+ clonotypes were among the top 10 CD8+ clonotypes and accounted for about 1.0-7.5% of CD8+ T cells. Those dominant clonotypes were again the most abundant among CD3+CD56-NKG2C+ cells in a few donors, at roughly 28.3-65%. Whether the expanded NKG2C-expressing T cell clones were specific for HCMV antigens was left unclear. The eight sequenced donors were randomly selected healthy volunteers, three men and five women. HCMV-specific IgG was detected in serum with a commercial ELISA kit to determine HCMV serostatus. MIGEC was used to demultiplex reads and group the reads by UMI, and MiTCR was used to assemble and quantify clonotypes. To remove erroneous sequences, TCR cDNA sequences were retained only when supported by two or more reads. The tcR package was used for downstream repertoire analysis, with clonotypes matched between fractions based on CDR3 nucleotide sequence plus V segment. Antigen specificity was annotated against VDJdb with VDJmatch, allowing one amino acid substitution in CDR3.

This clonotype was sampled from a woman between 18 and 30 years old in good health. Sequencing was carried out using CD4+ T cells sorted from blood. Recombination linked TRBV6-5 to TRBJ1-1; a weak D assignment points to TRBD1 (5 bases agree). The DNA sequence is as follows: TGTGCCAGCAGTTACTCTTACGCAGGGCTAAACACTGAAGCTTTCTTT. It translates as CASSYSYAGLNTEAFF.